The 15 T cell receptor beta chains in this list originate from one sample, sequenced in a study of OX40 agonist ivuxolimab in advanced cancers. Profiled with immunoSEQ multiplex PCR; TCRdb holds only in-frame clones, not every one. This sample yields 75,000 to 100,000 clones, of which just over 85% are seen a single time; 1.5% to 2% belongs to the top ten. Source: CD4+ or CD8+ T cells sorted from blood, taken in a trial of the OX40 agonist ivuxolimab. The receptors were sampled from an adult with an advanced solid tumor such as melanoma, head and neck, liver or kidney cancer.

The J gene is TRBJ1-1, the V gene TRBV6-5, with a tentative D call TRBD1 (6 bases). Germline CDR1 is MNHEY and CDR2 is SVGAGI. V was cut by 2 bases and J by 4 bases, with 8 bases left in between. The CDR3 contains 13 residues. CDR3 sequence: CASSYGRGTEAFF. For the CDR3, the DNA is TGTGCCAGCAGTTACGGCAGGGGCACTGAAGCTTTCTTT.

The V and J genes are TRBV7-2 and TRBJ2-2; tentatively, D is TRBD2 (5 bases). The CDR3 runs to 15 residues. The V gene's germline CDR1 is SGHTA and CDR2 FQGNSA. V was trimmed by 4 bases and J by 0 bases, leaving 9 bases between them. The CDR3 is CASSYGEPNTGELFF. In DNA, the CDR3 is TGTGCCAGCAGCTACGGGGAGCCGAACACCGGGGAGCTGTTTTTT.

V and J are TRBV6-1 and TRBJ2-1, with D tentatively TRBD1 (5 bases). V gave up 6 bases and J gave up 0 bases, with 12 bases separating them. The CDR3 sequence is 15 residues long. Germline V gene lookup returns CDR1 MNHNS and CDR2 SASEGT. This CDR3 reads CASSRTDSSYNEQFF. As DNA, the CDR3 is TGTGCCAGCAGCCGTACAGACAGCTCCTACAATGAGCAGTTCTTC.

The rearrangement joins TRBV19 to TRBJ1-5; TRBD1 matches 9 bases. The trim removed 5 bases at V and 6 bases at J, leaving 8 bases unmatched. CDR3 length: 15 amino acids. Germline CDR1 reads LNHDA; CDR2 reads SQIVND (reference sequence). Here the CDR3 reads CASSQGQGTAQPQHF. As DNA, the CDR3 is TGTGCCAGTAGTCAGGGACAGGGCACGGCTCAGCCCCAGCATTTT. The whole variable domain, remainder taken from reference TRBV19 and TRBJ1-5, is DGGITQSPKYLFRKEGQNVTLSCEQNLNHDAMYWYRQDPGQGLRLIYYSQIVNDFQKGDIAEGYSVSREKKESFPLTVTSAQKNPTAFYLCASSQGQGTAQPQHFGDGTRLSIL.

The J gene is TRBJ1-5, the V gene TRBV11-3; 7 bases are shared with TRBD1. The length of the CDR3 is 14 residues. The junction had 1 base not matched to a gene; V was cut back by 4 bases and J by 1 base. Per the germline V gene, CDR1 is SGHNT and CDR2 is YENEEA. The CDR3 sequence: CASSSGGSNQPQHF. The CDR3 DNA reads as TGTGCCAGCAGCTCAGGGGGGAGCAATCAGCCCCAGCATTTT.

The CDR3 spells CASSVGGTGGQETQYF. The DNA of the CDR3 is TGTGCCAGCAGCGTAGGGGGGACCGGGGGCCAAGAGACCCAGTACTTC. The chain joins TRBV9 to TRBJ2-5, with a weak D call TRBD2 (6 bases). CDR3 size: 16 residues. Trimming cost V 0 bases and J 1 base, with 13 bases left between them. Germline V CDR1 and CDR2: SGDLS, YYNGEE.

Concerning this clone: At one end the junction does not follow the germline gene, possibly because of a read error. This sequence joins TRBV19 and TRBJ2-1; TRBD2 matches 16 bases. The germline V gene has CDR1 LNHDA and CDR2 SQIVND (reference sequence). The CDR3 sequence is 22 residues long. The CDR3 coding sequence is TGTGCCAGTAGTATAAAAACCATGTCTGGGACTAGCGGGAGGGCCTCCCACAATGAGCAGTTCTTC. Translating gives CASSIKTMSGTSGRASHNEQFF.

This clone was picked up a small number of times. The chain employs TRBV30 and TRBJ1-1; D remains unclear. CDR3 length: 14 amino acids. Germline CDR1 GTSNPN, CDR2 SVGIG (reference sequence). Trimming removed 0 bases from V and 1 base from J, with 9 bases in between. CDR3 residues: CAWSVLTPNTEAFF. CDR3 bases: TGTGCCTGGAGTGTACTCACCCCGAACACTGAAGCTTTCTTT.

The chain is built from TRBV7-3 and TRBJ2-7, with 8 bases matching TRBD1. J lost 6 bases, V lost 5 bases, and 3 bases had no gene match. Germline V gives CDR1 SGHTA, CDR2 FQGTGA. The CDR3 length is 12 residues. CDR3 loop: CASSLQGGEQYF. CDR3 nucleotide sequence: TGTGCCAGCAGCCTACAGGGGGGCGAGCAGTACTTC.

Written as DNA, the CDR3 is TGTGCCAGCAGGGAACAGGGGCGACAAAAAGGCTACACCTTC. Translated: CASREQGRQKGYTF. This rearrangement joins TRBV6-5 to TRBJ1-2; 7 bases are a match to TRBD1. The V segment lost 6 bases and the J segment 8 bases; nucleotides outside the gene matches: 12. The CDR3 contains 14 residues. CDR1 is MNHEY and CDR2 is SVGAGI in the germline V gene.

The J gene is TRBJ2-7, the V gene TRBV10-2; TRBD1 is a possible D gene (5 bases). V dropped 0 bases and J dropped 4 bases, with 13 bases sitting between them. The CDR3 contains 15 residues. Germline V lookup: CDR1 WSHSY, CDR2 SAAADI. The CDR3 nucleotides read TGCGCCAGCAGTGAGTCTGGGGCTTTCGGGTACGAGCAGTACTTC. Translating it yields CASSESGAFGYEQYF.

The chain couples TRBV30 to TRBJ2-5; D might be TRBD1 (6 bases). The germline gives CDR1 GTSNPN, CDR2 SVGIG (reference sequence). Trimming left V 2 bases short and J 2 bases short, with 12 bases between. This CDR3 has 14 residues. The CDR3: CAWSTAGAQETQYF. CDR3 bases: TGTGCCTGGAGTACGGCAGGGGCGCAAGAGACCCAGTACTTC.

This clone was recorded only once. The genes are TRBV27 and TRBJ2-1; D may be TRBD2 (6 bases). This CDR3 comprises 16 residues. The germline CDR1 and CDR2 sequences are MNHEY and SMNVEV (reference sequence). V lost 3 bases, J lost 3 bases, and 15 bases lay in between. The CDR3 region has the DNA TGTGCCAGCAGTTTCCGGGTAGCGGAGTTCTACAATGAGCAGTTCTTC. Residues: CASSFRVAEFYNEQFF.

The chain links TRBV2 to TRBJ2-1; 9 nucleotides match TRBD1. Germline-derived CDR1 and CDR2 are SNHLY and FYNNEI. This CDR3 contains 15 residues. The junction had 5 bases not matched to a gene; V was cut back by 6 bases and J by 2 bases. DNA for the CDR3: TGTGCCAGCAGGCGGGACAGGGAAGCCTACAATGAGCAGTTCTTC. Translation: CASRRDREAYNEQFF.

V usage is TRBV5-6 and J usage is TRBJ1-4, with D possibly matching TRBD1 (6 bases). V was shortened by 3 bases and J by 7 bases, with 16 bases between the two germline ends. This CDR3 has 15 residues. Per germline, CDR1 SGHDT and CDR2 YYEEEE. CDR3 protein: CASSYWTVRGEKLFF. The CDR3, as DNA: TGTGCCAGCAGCTACTGGACAGTTAGAGGTGAAAAACTGTTTTTT.